This T cell receptor (beta chain) comes out of a study of persistence of HIV-infected CD4 T cells. This was the immunoSEQ version 4 assay in survey mode. Measured with immunoSEQ multiplex PCR; TCRdb has only the in-frame clones, and not every one. Among 10,000 to 15,000 clones, approximately 75% were seen once, and the ten largest hold approximately 17%. Germline V lookup: CDR1 SGHRS, CDR2 YFSETQ. Between the trimmed V and J ends, which lost 3 bases and 0 bases, there was a span of 19 bases. The CDR3 covers 17 residues. Details on this clone: Its antigen is undetermined.

The stimulus was lysate of CMV-infected fibroblasts, around 11 ug/mL. Sorting of responding CD4+ T cells relied on upregulated CD40 ligand together with CD69. The genes are TRBV5-1 and TRBJ2-7; TRBD2 might be the D (6 bases). The sample was CD4+ T cells sorted from PBMCs after approximately 19-hour stimulation, taken from a patient who received antiretroviral therapy. This TCR derives from an adult man with HIV who was CMV-seropositive. The CDR3 protein is CASSSAMGGRSSYEQYF. The CDR3 DNA follows: TGCGCCAGCAGCTCCGCGATGGGGGGTAGAAGCTCCTACGAGCAGTACTTC.